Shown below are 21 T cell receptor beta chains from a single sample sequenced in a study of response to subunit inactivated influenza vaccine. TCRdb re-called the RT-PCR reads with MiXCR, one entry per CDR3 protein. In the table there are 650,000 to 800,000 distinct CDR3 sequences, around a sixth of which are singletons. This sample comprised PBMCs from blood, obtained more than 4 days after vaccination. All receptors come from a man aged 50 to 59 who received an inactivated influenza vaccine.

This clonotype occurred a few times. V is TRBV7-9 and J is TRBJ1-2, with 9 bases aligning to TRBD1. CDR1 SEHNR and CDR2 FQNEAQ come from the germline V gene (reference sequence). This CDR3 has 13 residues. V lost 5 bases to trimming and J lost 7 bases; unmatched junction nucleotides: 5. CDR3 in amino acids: CASSPTQGAGYTF. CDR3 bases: TGTGCCAGCAGCCCCACACAGGGGGCTGGCTACACCTTC. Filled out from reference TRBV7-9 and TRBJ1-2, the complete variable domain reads DTGVSQNPRHKITKRGQNVTFRCDPISEHNRLYWYRQTLGQGPEFLTYFQNEAQLEKSRLLSDRFSAERPKGSFSTLEIQRTEQGDSAMYLCASSPTQGAGYTFGSGTRLTVV.

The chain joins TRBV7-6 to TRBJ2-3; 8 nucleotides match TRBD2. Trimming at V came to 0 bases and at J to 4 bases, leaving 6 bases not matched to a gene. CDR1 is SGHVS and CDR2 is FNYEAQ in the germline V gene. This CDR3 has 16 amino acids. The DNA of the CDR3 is TGTGCCAGCAGCTTAGCCCGGGGGGGGCAGGCAGATACGCAGTATTTT. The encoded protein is CASSLARGGQADTQYF.

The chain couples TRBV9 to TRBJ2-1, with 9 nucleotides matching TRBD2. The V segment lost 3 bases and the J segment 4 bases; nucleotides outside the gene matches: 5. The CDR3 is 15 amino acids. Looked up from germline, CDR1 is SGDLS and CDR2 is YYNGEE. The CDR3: CASSDFAGGYNEQFF. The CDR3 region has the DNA TGTGCCAGCAGCGACTTTGCGGGAGGGTACAATGAGCAGTTCTTC.

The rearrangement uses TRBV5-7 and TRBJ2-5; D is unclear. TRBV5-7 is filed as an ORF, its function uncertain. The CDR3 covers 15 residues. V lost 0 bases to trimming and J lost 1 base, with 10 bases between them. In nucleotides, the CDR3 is TGTGCCAGCAGCTTGGAGGGTAGGGTCCAAGAGACCCAGTACTTC. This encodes CASSLEGRVQETQYF.

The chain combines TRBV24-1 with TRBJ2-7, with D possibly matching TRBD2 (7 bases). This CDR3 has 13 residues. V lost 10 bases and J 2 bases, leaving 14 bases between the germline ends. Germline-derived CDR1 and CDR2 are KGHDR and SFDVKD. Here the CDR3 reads CATSEGGAYEQYF. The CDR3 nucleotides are TGTGCCACTTCGGAAGGGGGGGCCTACGAGCAGTACTTC.

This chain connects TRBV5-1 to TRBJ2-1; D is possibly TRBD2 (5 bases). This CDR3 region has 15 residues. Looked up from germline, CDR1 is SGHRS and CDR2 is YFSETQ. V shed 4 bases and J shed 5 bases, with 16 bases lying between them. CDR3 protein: CASSDPETNNNEQFF. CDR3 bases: TGCGCCAGCAGCGATCCCGAGACTAACAACAATGAGCAGTTCTTC.

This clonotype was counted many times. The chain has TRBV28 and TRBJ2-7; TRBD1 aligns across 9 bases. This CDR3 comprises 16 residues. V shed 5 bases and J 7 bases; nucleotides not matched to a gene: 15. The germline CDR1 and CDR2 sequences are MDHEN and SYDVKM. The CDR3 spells CASSPPVTGGQNEQYF. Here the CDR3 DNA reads TGTGCCAGCAGTCCCCCCGTAACAGGGGGCCAGAATGAGCAGTACTTC.

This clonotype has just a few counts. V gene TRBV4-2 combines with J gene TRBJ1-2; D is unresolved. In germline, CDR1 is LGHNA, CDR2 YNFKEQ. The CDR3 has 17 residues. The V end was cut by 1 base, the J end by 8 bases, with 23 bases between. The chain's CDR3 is CASSQAWTKPHRRGYTF. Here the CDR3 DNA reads TGTGCCAGCAGCCAAGCGTGGACGAAGCCCCACCGTCGGGGCTACACCTTC.

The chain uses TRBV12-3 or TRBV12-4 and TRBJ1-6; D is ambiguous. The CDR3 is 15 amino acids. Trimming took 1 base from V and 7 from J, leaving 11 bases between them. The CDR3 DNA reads TGTGCCAGCAGTTTAGAGGCAGGAACAAATTCACCCCTCCACTTT. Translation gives CASSLEAGTNSPLHF.

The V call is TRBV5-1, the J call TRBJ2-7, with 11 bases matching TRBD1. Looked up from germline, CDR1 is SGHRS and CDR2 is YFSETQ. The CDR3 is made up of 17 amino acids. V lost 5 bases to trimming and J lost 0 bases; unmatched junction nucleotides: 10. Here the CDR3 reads CASRPPGQGVHSYEQYF. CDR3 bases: TGCGCCAGCAGACCTCCGGGACAGGGGGTCCACTCCTACGAGCAGTACTTC. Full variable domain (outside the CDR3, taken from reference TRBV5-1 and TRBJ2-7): KAGVTQTPRYLIKTRGQQVTLSCSPISGHRSVSWYQQTPGQGLQFLFEYFSETQRNKGNFPGRFSGRQFSNSRSEMNVSTLELGDSALYLCASRPPGQGVHSYEQYFGPGTRLTVT.

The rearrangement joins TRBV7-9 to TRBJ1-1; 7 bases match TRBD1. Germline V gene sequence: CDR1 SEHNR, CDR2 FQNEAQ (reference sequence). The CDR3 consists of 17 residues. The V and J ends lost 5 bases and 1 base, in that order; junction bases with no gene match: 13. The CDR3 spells CASSVPGQQRQNTEAFF. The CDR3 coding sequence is TGTGCCAGCAGCGTACCGGGACAGCAACGACAGAACACTGAAGCTTTCTTT.

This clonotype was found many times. CDR3 in amino acids: CASSLVWGRNTGELFF. CDR3 nucleotides: TGTGCCAGCAGTTTAGTGTGGGGGCGGAACACCGGGGAGCTGTTTTTT. This chain joins TRBV12-3 or TRBV12-4 and TRBJ2-2; possible D gene TRBD1, 6 bases. The CDR3 loop spans 16 amino acids. Trimming took off 1 base at V and 1 base at J, with 10 bases between the two ends.

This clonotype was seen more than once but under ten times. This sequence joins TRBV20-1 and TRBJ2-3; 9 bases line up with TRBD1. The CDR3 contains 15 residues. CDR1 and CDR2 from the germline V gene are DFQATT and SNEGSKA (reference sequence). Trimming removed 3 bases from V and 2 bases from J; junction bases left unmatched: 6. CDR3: CSASPRDRATDTQYF. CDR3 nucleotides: TGCAGTGCTAGCCCCCGGGACAGGGCCACAGATACGCAGTATTTT.

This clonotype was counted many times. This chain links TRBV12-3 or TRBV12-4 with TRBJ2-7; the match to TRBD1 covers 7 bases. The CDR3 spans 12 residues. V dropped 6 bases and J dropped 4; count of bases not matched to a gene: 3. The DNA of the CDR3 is TGTGCCAGCAGCCCGGGACAGTACGAGCAGTACTTC. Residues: CASSPGQYEQYF.

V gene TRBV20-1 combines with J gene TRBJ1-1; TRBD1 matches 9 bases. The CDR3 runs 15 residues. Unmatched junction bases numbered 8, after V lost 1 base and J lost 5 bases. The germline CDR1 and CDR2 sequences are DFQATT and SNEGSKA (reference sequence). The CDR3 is CSARAGQGLGTEAFF. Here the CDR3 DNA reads TGCAGTGCTAGAGCCGGACAGGGGCTGGGGACTGAAGCTTTCTTT.

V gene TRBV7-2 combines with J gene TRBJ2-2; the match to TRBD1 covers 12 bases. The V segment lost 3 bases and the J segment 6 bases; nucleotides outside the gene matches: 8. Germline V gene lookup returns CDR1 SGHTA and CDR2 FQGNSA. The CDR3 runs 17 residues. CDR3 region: CASSLPGQGASAGELFF. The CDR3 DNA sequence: TGTGCCAGCAGCTTGCCGGGACAGGGGGCGTCGGCCGGGGAGCTGTTTTTT.

CDR3 bases: TGTGCCATCAGTGAGTCGAAAGGCGGGACAGGGCCATACGAGCAGTACTTC. Protein: CAISESKGGTGPYEQYF. V usage is TRBV10-3 and J usage is TRBJ2-7; 9 bases fit TRBD1. In germline, CDR1 is ENHRY, CDR2 SYGVKD. Unmatched junction bases numbered 10, after V lost 0 bases and J lost 4 bases. The CDR3 covers 17 residues.

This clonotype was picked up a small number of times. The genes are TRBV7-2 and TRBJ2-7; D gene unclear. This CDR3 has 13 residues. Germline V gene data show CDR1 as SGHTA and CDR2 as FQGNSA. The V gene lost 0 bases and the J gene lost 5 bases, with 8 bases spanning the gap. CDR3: CASSLAVVNEQYF. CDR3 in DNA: TGTGCCAGCAGCTTAGCGGTCGTTAACGAGCAGTACTTC.

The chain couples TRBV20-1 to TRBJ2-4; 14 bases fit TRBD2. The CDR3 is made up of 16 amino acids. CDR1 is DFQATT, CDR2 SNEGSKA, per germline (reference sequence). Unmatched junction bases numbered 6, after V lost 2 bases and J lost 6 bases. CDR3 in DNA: TGCAGTGCTAGAAGACTAGCGGGAGGGCCAACAAACATTCAGTACTTC. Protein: CSARRLAGGPTNIQYF.

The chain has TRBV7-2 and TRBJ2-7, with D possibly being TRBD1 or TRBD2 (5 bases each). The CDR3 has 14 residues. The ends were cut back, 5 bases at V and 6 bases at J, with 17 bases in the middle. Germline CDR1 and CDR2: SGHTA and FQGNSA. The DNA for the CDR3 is TGTGCCAGCAGCCTCGGGACCGCGGTGGGCGAGCAGTACTTC. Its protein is CASSLGTAVGEQYF.

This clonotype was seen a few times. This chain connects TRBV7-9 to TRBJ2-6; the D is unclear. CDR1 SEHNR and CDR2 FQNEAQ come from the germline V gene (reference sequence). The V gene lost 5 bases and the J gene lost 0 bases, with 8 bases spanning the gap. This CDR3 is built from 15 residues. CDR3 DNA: TGTGCCAGCAGCAACAGATACTCTGGGGCCAACGTCCTGACTTTC. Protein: CASSNRYSGANVLTF.